What follows are 9 T cell receptor beta chains derived from one specimen sequenced in a study of graft-versus-host responses after intestinal transplantation. Sequencing used immunoSEQ multiplex PCR; TCRdb keeps in-frame clones, though not all of them. The repertoire has about 36,000 clones, roughly 94% of them found once; the top ten carry roughly 0.22%. Their antigens are not known. Sequences were derived from unstimulated CD4+ T cells sorted from spleen or lymph node cells, sampled before transplant. These receptors all stem from a human donor who was the organ donor for an intestinal transplant.

The sample holds one count of this clone. The chain recombines TRBV4-3 with TRBJ2-6; tentatively, D is TRBD2 (5 bases). CDR3 length equals 16 residues. Germline values: CDR1 LGHNA, CDR2 YSLEER. The germline V and J ends were trimmed by 0 bases and 2 bases, with 8 bases remaining between them. Here the CDR3 DNA reads TGCGCCAGCAGCCAAGATTGGGGAGCTGGGGCCAACGTCCTGACTTTC. It encodes CASSQDWGAGANVLTF.

The chain is built from TRBV5-6 and TRBJ2-7, with TRBD1 identical over 7 bases. Germline lookup yields CDR1 SGHDT and CDR2 YYEEEE. V was pared by 5 bases and J by 3 bases, with 11 bases of the junction left unmatched. The CDR3 has 15 amino acids. In nucleotides, the CDR3 is TGTGCCAGCAGACCCAGCACAGGGGTAGGCTACGAGCAGTACTTC. This translates into CASRPSTGVGYEQYF. Looking up the rest from reference TRBV5-6 and TRBJ2-7 gives the full variable domain: DAGVTQSPTHLIKTRGQQVTLRCSPKSGHDTVSWYQQALGQGPQFIFQYYEEEERQRGNFPDRFSGHQFPNYSSELNVNALLLGDSALYLCASRPSTGVGYEQYFGPGTRLTVT.

V gene TRBV6-5 combines with J gene TRBJ2-3; D uncertain. V lost 1 base and J 2 bases, leaving 4 bases between the germline ends. CDR3 length: 13 residues. The germline V gene encodes CDR1 MNHEY and CDR2 SVGAGI. CDR3 DNA sequence: TGTGCCAGCAGTTACTACATCACAGATACGCAGTATTTT. Translation gives CASSYYITDTQYF.

This clone has a single count. The chain joins TRBV7-2 to TRBJ1-1; the D is unclear. Between the trimmed V and J ends, which lost 1 base and 1 base, there was a span of 7 bases. This CDR3 is 14 amino acids long. From germline, CDR1 is SGHTA and CDR2 FQGNSA. The CDR3 spells CASSLVSGNTEAFF. The CDR3 nucleotides read TGTGCCAGCAGCTTAGTGTCAGGGAACACTGAAGCTTTCTTT.

The V gene is TRBV9, the J gene TRBJ1-2; 8 bases fit TRBD1. The germline V gene has CDR1 SGDLS and CDR2 YYNGEE. The CDR3 consists of 15 residues. V shed 4 bases, J shed 3 bases, and the junction held 8 bases outside the gene matches. The CDR3 DNA follows: TGTGCCAGCAGCTCCGGAACAGGGGGTGACTATGGCTACACCTTC. Protein product: CASSSGTGGDYGYTF.

This clone was recorded once. V gene TRBV19 combines with J gene TRBJ1-5, with D hard to call. Germline V CDR1 and CDR2: LNHDA, SQIVND (reference sequence). The CDR3 is made up of 15 amino acids. The V and J ends lost 4 bases and 0 bases respectively, with 10 bases between them. The CDR3 DNA follows: TGTGCCAGTAGTACCCGGGCTTATAGCAATCAGCCCCAGCATTTT. This gives the protein CASSTRAYSNQPQHF.

This chain connects TRBV18 to TRBJ2-4; 10 bases align to TRBD1. There are 13 residues in the CDR3. Germline CDR1 is KGHSH and CDR2 is LQKENI. Unmatched junction bases numbered 10, after V lost 5 bases and J lost 15 bases. CDR3 sequence reads: CASSSVTGGYWYF. In nucleotides, the CDR3 is TGTGCCAGCTCAAGCGTGACAGGGGGCTATTGGTACTTC. The full variable domain, in which reference TRBV18 and TRBJ2-4 provide the parts outside the CDR3, is NAGVMQNPRHLVRRRGQEARLRCSPMKGHSHVYWYRQLPEEGLKFMVYLQKENIIDESGMPKERFSAEFPKEGPSILRIQQVVRGDSAAYFCASSSVTGGYWYFGAGTRLSVL.

This chain uses TRBV29-1 with TRBJ2-1; 10 bases match TRBD1. This CDR3 spans 13 amino acids. V was pared by 7 bases and J by 9 bases, with 9 bases of the junction left unmatched. The germline V gene encodes CDR1 SQVTM and CDR2 ANQGSEA. The CDR3 DNA reads TGCAGCGCCGGACAGGGGGTTAACGGTGAGCAGTTCTTC. Amino acids: CSAGQGVNGEQFF.

The chain has TRBV28 and TRBJ2-3; a possible D gene is TRBD2 (6 bases). This CDR3 contains 19 residues. The germline CDR1 and CDR2 sequences are MDHEN and SYDVKM. Trimming took 6 bases from V and 5 from J, leaving 30 bases between them. Here the CDR3 DNA reads TGTGCCAGCAGCTACAACGGACTATTACTAGGGCCGGAGGGAGATACGCAGTATTTT. It codes for CASSYNGLLLGPEGDTQYF.